This T cell receptor beta chain was identified in a study of blood T cell repertoires in COVID-19. Study summary: Sources were T cells, B-cell-depleted T cells, or PBMCs; the material itself was cDNA or gDNA.

Seattle patient enrollment occurred during active infection, with longitudinal follow-up thereafter. Trimming at V came to 3 bases and at J to 1 base, leaving 8 bases not matched to a gene. The CDR3 has 17 residues. CDR1 KGHSH and CDR2 LQKENI come from the germline V gene. Only in-frame clones appear in the TCRdb table, and some are missing; sequencing was by immunoSEQ multiplex PCR. This table has 250,000 to 350,000 clones, over 80% appearing once. What was sequenced was peripheral blood. The chain links TRBV18 to TRBJ2-2; TRBD1 matches 7 bases. This receptor was taken from a woman between 50 and 59 years old with COVID-19, enrolled during active disease. CDR3 loop: CASSPHPGTVNTGELFF. The CDR3 DNA follows: TGTGCCAGCTCACCCCACCCCGGGACAGTGAACACCGGGGAGCTGTTTTTT.